What follows are 28 T cell receptor beta chains derived from one specimen sequenced in a study of T cell responses to AZD1222 COVID-19 vaccine. Profiled with immunoSEQ multiplex PCR; TCRdb holds only in-frame clones, not every one. The sample holds approximately 120,000 clones, around 92% seen once. Sequencing used peripheral blood, obtained on day 0 of AZD1222 vaccination. These TCRs come from an adult in good health.

The J gene is TRBJ1-4, the V gene TRBV28; TRBD1 agrees at 8 bases. V shed 8 bases and J 3 bases; nucleotides not matched to a gene: 2. The germline CDR1 and CDR2 sequences are MDHEN and SYDVKM. CDR3 length: 13 residues. CDR3 in amino acids: CASRGQANEKLFF. The CDR3 DNA sequence: TGTGCCAGCCGGGGACAGGCTAATGAAAAACTGTTTTTT.

J is TRBJ1-6 and V is TRBV27, with D hard to call. This CDR3 is built from 15 residues. V was shortened by 5 bases and J by 9 bases, with 17 bases between the two germline ends. CDR1 MNHEY and CDR2 SMNVEV come from the germline V gene (reference sequence). The chain's CDR3 is CASSPGRGQSSPLHF. The CDR3 nucleotides read TGTGCCAGCAGTCCCGGGAGAGGGCAGAGTTCACCCCTCCACTTT.

V and J are TRBV6-5 and TRBJ1-4; 7 bases align to TRBD1. The CDR3 is 15 residues long. Losses at the gene ends were 4 bases for V and 7 bases for J; bases not matched to a gene: 9. Germline values: CDR1 MNHEY, CDR2 SVGAGI. The CDR3 DNA reads as TGTGCCAGCAGTTCCTACAGGGGACAAAGTGAAAAACTGTTTTTT. Its translation: CASSSYRGQSEKLFF.

This chain connects TRBV7-8 to TRBJ2-4; D possibly matches TRBD1 or TRBD2 (5 bases each). V lost 5 bases to trimming and J lost 4 bases, with 12 bases between them. The CDR3 runs to 14 residues. The germline V gene has CDR1 SGHVS and CDR2 FQNEAQ. CDR3 residues: CASSNRDGKNIQYF. The CDR3 DNA sequence: TGTGCCAGCAGCAACCGGGACGGAAAAAACATTCAGTACTTC. The full variable domain, its missing parts supplied by reference TRBV7-8 and TRBJ2-4, is GAGVSQSPRYKVAKRGQDVALRCDPISGHVSLFWYQQALGQGPEFLTYFQNEAQLDKSGLPSDRFFAERPEGSVSTLKIQRTQQEDSAVYLCASSNRDGKNIQYFGAGTRLSVL.

The chain uses TRBV10-2 and TRBJ2-7; the match to TRBD2 covers 7 bases. J lost 0 bases, V lost 6 bases, and 8 bases had no gene match. The CDR3 runs 15 residues. Looked up from germline, CDR1 is WSHSY and CDR2 is SAAADI. The chain's CDR3 is CASRISGISSYEQYF. CDR3 DNA: TGCGCCAGCAGAATCAGCGGGATAAGCTCCTACGAGCAGTACTTC.

The chain is built from TRBV9 and TRBJ2-5; D is perhaps TRBD2 (6 bases). V was cut by 2 bases and J by 1 base, with 9 bases left in between. Germline V lookup: CDR1 SGDLS, CDR2 YYNGEE. CDR3 length equals 14 residues. CDR3: CASSVSGRQETQYF. The CDR3 DNA reads as TGTGCCAGCAGCGTTAGCGGCCGCCAAGAGACCCAGTACTTC.

CDR3 sequence (DNA): TGTGCCAGCAGCTTGGGGTCTAGCTCTGGAAACACCATATATTTT. This gives the protein CASSLGSSSGNTIYF. The chain employs TRBV11-2 and TRBJ1-3; no clear D. The germline V gene has CDR1 SGHAT and CDR2 FQNNGV. The CDR3 runs 15 residues. The ends were cut back, 3 bases at V and 0 bases at J, with 9 bases in the middle. The full variable domain, its missing parts supplied by reference TRBV11-2 and TRBJ1-3, is EAGVAQSPRYKIIEKRQSVAFWCNPISGHATLYWYQQILGQGPKLLIQFQNNGVVDDSQLPKDRFSAERLKGVDSTLKIQPAKLEDSAVYLCASSLGSSSGNTIYFGEGSWLTVV.

In its sample, this clone was seen a few times. This chain links TRBV6-5 with TRBJ1-5, with D uncertain. The CDR3 is 13 amino acids. CDR1 MNHEY and CDR2 SVGAGI come from the germline V gene. Trimming removed 3 bases from V and 6 bases from J, with 9 bases in between. The CDR3, as DNA: TGTGCCAGCAGTTATTCCATCGGTCAGCCCCAGCATTTT. Protein product: CASSYSIGQPQHF.

The J gene is TRBJ2-5, the V gene TRBV6-5; tentatively, D is TRBD1 (6 bases). The CDR3 is 15 residues long. CDR1 and CDR2 (germline): MNHEY, SVGAGI. The V end lost 4 bases, the J end lost 5 bases, and 17 bases lay between the germline ends. Here the CDR3 reads CASSSYTDSWETQYF. The DNA of the CDR3 is TGTGCCAGCAGTTCTTATACGGACAGCTGGGAGACCCAGTACTTC.

The CDR3 loop is CASGPQNQPQHF. The CDR3 nucleotides read TGTGCCAGCGGACCGCAAAATCAGCCCCAGCATTTT. V is TRBV28 and J is TRBJ1-5; no reliable D call. The CDR3 has 12 residues. CDR1 and CDR2 (germline): MDHEN, SYDVKM. Trimming shortened V by 8 bases and J by 4 bases, and 9 bases separated the two germline ends.

V and J are TRBV4-3 and TRBJ1-4, with a possible D match to TRBD1 (5 bases). V was clipped by 4 bases and J by 4 bases, with 16 bases between them. Germline-derived CDR1 and CDR2 are LGHNA and YSLEER. This CDR3 is built from 16 residues. The CDR3 loop is CASSRRSGTINEKLFF. CDR3 DNA: TGCGCCAGCAGCCGCCGCTCCGGGACTATTAATGAAAAACTGTTTTTT.

The chain couples TRBV7-2 to TRBJ2-3; 11 bases are shared with TRBD2. Per the germline V gene, CDR1 is SGHTA and CDR2 is FQGNSA. V shed 7 bases, J shed 8 bases, and the junction held 11 bases outside the gene matches. The CDR3 length is 15 residues. CDR3 coding DNA: TGTGCCAGCATCCTAGCGGGGGGAACCGGGGGTACGCAGTATTTT. Residues: CASILAGGTGGTQYF.

This chain uses TRBV21-1 with TRBJ1-6; TRBD1, as called in the table, went unchecked against the DNA. TRBV21-1 is a known pseudogene. The CDR3 is made up of 15 amino acids. The CDR3 DNA reads as TGTGCCAGCAGCATGATCTGGCCCTATAATTCACCCCTCCACTTT. It encodes CASSMIWPYNSPLHF.

V and J are TRBV6-6 and TRBJ2-7; TRBD1 aligns across 10 bases. With V trimmed by 4 bases and J by 7 bases, 10 bases remained unmatched. The germline gives CDR1 MNHNY, CDR2 SVGAGI (reference sequence). The CDR3 has 15 residues. In nucleotides, the CDR3 is TGTGCCAGCAGTTGGACAGGGGGAACGTCGGGTGAGCAGTACTTC. It yields the protein CASSWTGGTSGEQYF.

This chain's CDR3 is CASSQAPGQALFNYGYTF. In nucleotides, the CDR3 is TGTGCCAGCAGCCAAGCCCCAGGACAGGCCCTATTCAACTATGGCTACACCTTC. The chain combines TRBV14 with TRBJ1-2, with 7 bases matching TRBD1. Germline loops: CDR1 SGHDN, CDR2 FVKESK. With V trimmed by 1 base and J by 2 bases, 13 bases remained unmatched. The CDR3 spans 18 residues. Based on the CDR3 plus reference TRBV14 and TRBJ1-2, the full variable domain is EAGVTQFPSHSVIEKGQTVTLRCDPISGHDNLYWYRRVMGKEIKFLLHFVKESKQDESGMPNNRFLAERTGGTYSTLKVQPAELEDSGVYFCASSQAPGQALFNYGYTFGSGTRLTVV.

The chain uses TRBV30 and TRBJ2-6, with a weak D call TRBD1 (6 bases). The CDR3 is 19 amino acids. The ends were cut back, 3 bases at V and 0 bases at J, with 21 bases in the middle. Germline V gene lookup returns CDR1 GTSNPN and CDR2 SVGIG (reference sequence). CDR3: CAWRGKGVSSYSGANVLTF. The CDR3 DNA follows: TGTGCCTGGAGGGGAAAGGGGGTTTCATCCTACTCTGGGGCCAACGTCCTGACTTTC.

This clone was recorded once. The chain joins TRBV19 to TRBJ1-1; D is ambiguous. In germline, CDR1 is LNHDA, CDR2 SQIVND (reference sequence). The CDR3 is 15 amino acids. V was shortened by 3 bases and J by 1 base, with 12 bases between the two germline ends. CDR3 sequence reads: CASSISGERNTEAFF. The DNA for the CDR3 is TGTGCCAGTAGTATTTCCGGGGAGAGGAACACTGAAGCTTTCTTT.

The V gene is TRBV29-1, the J gene TRBJ2-3; 7 nucleotides agree with TRBD2. Germline V CDR1 and CDR2: SQVTM, ANQGSEA. Germline trimming cut 4 bases from V and 0 bases from J; bases unmatched to any gene: 4. This CDR3 is built from 14 residues. The CDR3 sequence is CSVATGGSTDTQYF. CDR3 in DNA: TGCAGCGTTGCAACGGGGGGAAGCACAGATACGCAGTATTTT.

The J gene is TRBJ1-2, the V gene TRBV27; D not resolved. The CDR3 extends over 14 amino acids. Trimming shortened V by 3 bases and J by 8 bases, and 16 bases separated the two germline ends. Germline loops: CDR1 MNHEY, CDR2 SMNVEV (reference sequence). CDR3 nucleotide sequence: TGTGCCAGCAGTTTCCAGCTTTCAGGCGGCGGCTACACCTTC. Protein product: CASSFQLSGGGYTF.

The chain recombines TRBV19 with TRBJ2-2; tentatively, D is TRBD2 (5 bases). This CDR3 contains 16 residues. Trimming took 3 bases from V and 0 from J, leaving 11 bases between them. Germline V gene data show CDR1 as LNHDA and CDR2 as SQIVND (reference sequence). The CDR3 region is CASSIVRDANTGELFF. Written as DNA, the CDR3 is TGTGCCAGTAGTATCGTTCGGGATGCGAACACCGGGGAGCTGTTTTTT.

The gene calls are TRBV30 and TRBJ1-1, with D tentatively TRBD1 (6 bases). Germline V gene data show CDR1 as GTSNPN and CDR2 as SVGIG (reference sequence). V was pared by 5 bases and J by 1 base, with 8 bases between. The CDR3 has 12 amino acids. The DNA for the CDR3 is TGTGCCTGGGGACAGAAGAACACTGAAGCTTTCTTT. Amino acid sequence: CAWGQKNTEAFF.

The rearrangement joins TRBV5-1 to TRBJ2-2; 11 positions match TRBD2. The germline CDR1 and CDR2 sequences are SGHRS and YFSETQ. V lost 6 bases and J lost 5; bases outside the gene matches: 3. CDR3 size: 14 residues. Written as DNA, the CDR3 is TGCGCCAGCACCCTAGCGGGAGGAACCGGGGAGCTGTTTTTT. Protein: CASTLAGGTGELFF.

The chain links TRBV12-3 or TRBV12-4 to TRBJ1-1; 8 nucleotides match TRBD1. Germline trimming cut 6 bases from V and 3 bases from J; bases unmatched to any gene: 3. This CDR3 has 13 residues. Here the CDR3 reads CASSLTGDTEAFF. In nucleotides, the CDR3 is TGTGCCAGCAGCTTGACAGGGGACACTGAAGCTTTCTTT.

The rearrangement joins TRBV5-5 to TRBJ2-5; 8 bases map to TRBD1. The germline V gene has CDR1 SGHKS and CDR2 YYEKEE (reference sequence). V lost 0 bases, J lost 4 bases, and 5 bases stayed unmatched. This CDR3 region has 15 residues. The CDR3: CASSLDNRGRETQYF. CDR3 nucleotide sequence: TGTGCCAGCAGCTTGGATAACAGGGGGAGAGAGACCCAGTACTTC.

This chain joins TRBV10-3 and TRBJ1-6; D is undetermined. V was clipped by 2 bases and J by 5 bases, with 4 bases between them. The CDR3 extends over 13 amino acids. Germline V gene data show CDR1 as ENHRY and CDR2 as SYGVKD. CDR3 region: CAISEGNNSPLHF. The CDR3 DNA reads as TGTGCCATCAGTGAGGGCAATAATTCACCCCTCCACTTT.

The V call is TRBV19, the J call TRBJ1-1; 8 positions match TRBD1. Trimming at V came to 3 bases and at J to 4 bases, leaving 10 bases not matched to a gene. Germline V gene data show CDR1 as LNHDA and CDR2 as SQIVND (reference sequence). CDR3 length: 16 amino acids. CDR3 in amino acids: CASSIRQGPGGTEAFF. CDR3 DNA: TGTGCCAGTAGTATCCGACAGGGGCCAGGTGGCACTGAAGCTTTCTTT.

The count of this clone is one. V usage is TRBV5-1 and J usage is TRBJ1-1, with D possibly TRBD1 on 6 matching bases. Germline V gene data show CDR1 as SGHRS and CDR2 as YFSETQ. V lost 0 bases and J lost 4, with 13 bases in between. This CDR3 comprises 15 residues. CDR3 loop: CASSLDGQGSTEAFF. The CDR3 bases are TGCGCCAGCAGCTTGGATGGCCAGGGGAGCACTGAAGCTTTCTTT.

This chain links TRBV3-1 (or the pseudogene TRBV3-2) with TRBJ2-3, with 7 positions matching TRBD2. Germline CDR1 and CDR2: LGHDT and YNNKEL (reference sequence). The CDR3 consists of 18 residues. Trimming cost V 4 bases and J 2 bases; bases outside gene matches: 15. The CDR3 reads CASSPPQAGILPTDTQYF. CDR3 bases: TGTGCCAGCAGCCCTCCCCAAGCGGGAATACTCCCCACAGATACGCAGTATTTT.